The clone carrying this T cell receptor beta chain was counted between two and nine times. Its target is unknown. This record comes from a study of cytomegalovirus exposure and HLA in healthy donors. Study information: Early release data held some 80 million unique TCRs from HLA-typed donors. The study, taken as a whole, reports: Later analysis reportedly placed an Asian-associated ancestry cluster below the roughly 700-donor mean in N-insertions. With high specificity and sensitivity, the classifier reportedly diagnosed cytomegalovirus status.

PCR amplification relied on 60 Vbeta primers (plus 13 Jbeta primers). In the source study's methods: A follow-up analysis tallied tens of millions of unique TCR beta chains, approximately 11 million shared. Data came from immunoSEQ multiplex PCR; TCRdb stores just in-frame clones and leaves some out. V, J and clone size derive from that table, while D and trimming were established from the DNA sequence. The sample consists of about 120,000 clones, roughly 14% of them appearing once. Germline-derived CDR1 and CDR2 are SGHVS and FQNEAQ. This CDR3 is 15 amino acids long. With 5 bases removed from V and 4 bases from J, the gap between germline ends came to 17 bases.

This receptor was obtained from a young woman in good health and CMV-seronegative. Sequenced material: PBMCs. V and J are TRBV7-8 and TRBJ1-2, with D possibly TRBD1 on 5 matching bases. This CDR3 reads CASSTRDLPLYGYTF. The CDR3 region has the DNA TGTGCCAGCAGCACACGGGACTTACCTCTCTATGGCTACACCTTC.